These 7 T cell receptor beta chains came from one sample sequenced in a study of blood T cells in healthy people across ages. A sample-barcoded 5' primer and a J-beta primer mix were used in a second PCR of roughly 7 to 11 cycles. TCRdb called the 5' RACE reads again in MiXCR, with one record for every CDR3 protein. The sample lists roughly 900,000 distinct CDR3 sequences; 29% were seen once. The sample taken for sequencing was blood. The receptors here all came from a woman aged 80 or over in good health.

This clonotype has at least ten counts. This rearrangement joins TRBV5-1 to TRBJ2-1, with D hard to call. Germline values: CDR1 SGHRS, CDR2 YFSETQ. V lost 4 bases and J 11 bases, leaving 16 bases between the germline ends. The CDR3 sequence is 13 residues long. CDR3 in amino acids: CASSPDGRNKQFF. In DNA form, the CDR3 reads TGCGCCAGCAGCCCGGACGGCCGTAATAAGCAGTTCTTC. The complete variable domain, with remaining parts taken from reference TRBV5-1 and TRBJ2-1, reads KAGVTQTPRYLIKTRGQQVTLSCSPISGHRSVSWYQQTPGQGLQFLFEYFSETQRNKGNFPGRFSGRQFSNSRSEMNVSTLELGDSALYLCASSPDGRNKQFFGPGTRLTVL.

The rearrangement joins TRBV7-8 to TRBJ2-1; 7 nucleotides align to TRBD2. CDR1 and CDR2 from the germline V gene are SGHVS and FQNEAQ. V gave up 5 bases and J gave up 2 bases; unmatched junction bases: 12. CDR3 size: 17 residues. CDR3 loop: CASSPARGGITYNEQFF. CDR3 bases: TGTGCCAGCAGCCCTGCCCGGGGAGGGATTACCTACAATGAGCAGTTCTTC.

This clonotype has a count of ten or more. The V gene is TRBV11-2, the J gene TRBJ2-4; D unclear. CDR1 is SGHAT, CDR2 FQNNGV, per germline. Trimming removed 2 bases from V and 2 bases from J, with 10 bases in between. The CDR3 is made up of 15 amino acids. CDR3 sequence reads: CASSLRRSPKNIQYF. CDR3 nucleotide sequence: TGTGCCAGCAGCTTAAGGAGATCCCCCAAAAACATTCAGTACTTC.

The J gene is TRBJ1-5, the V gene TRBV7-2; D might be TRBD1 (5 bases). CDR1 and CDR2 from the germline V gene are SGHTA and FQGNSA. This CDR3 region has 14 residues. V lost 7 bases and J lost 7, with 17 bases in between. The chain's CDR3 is CASNPGGVRQPQHF. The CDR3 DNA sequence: TGTGCCAGCAACCCCGGGGGGGTGCGGCAGCCCCAGCATTTT.

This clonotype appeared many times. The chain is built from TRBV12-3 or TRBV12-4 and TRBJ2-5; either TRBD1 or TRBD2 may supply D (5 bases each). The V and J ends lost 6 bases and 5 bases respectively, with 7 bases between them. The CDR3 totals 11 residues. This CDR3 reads CASRGVETQYF. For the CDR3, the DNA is TGTGCCAGCAGGGGGGTTGAGACCCAGTACTTC.

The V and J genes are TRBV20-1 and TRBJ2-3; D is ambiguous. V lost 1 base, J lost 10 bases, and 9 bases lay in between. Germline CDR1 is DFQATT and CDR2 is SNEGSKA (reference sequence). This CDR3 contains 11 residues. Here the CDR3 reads CSARVSSPQYF. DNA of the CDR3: TGCAGTGCTAGAGTTTCCTCACCGCAGTATTTT.

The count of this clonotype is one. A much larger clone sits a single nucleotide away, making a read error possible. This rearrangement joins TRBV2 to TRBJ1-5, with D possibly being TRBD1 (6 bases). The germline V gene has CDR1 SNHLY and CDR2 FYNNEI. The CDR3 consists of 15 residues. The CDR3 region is CASRKDQGSNQPRHF. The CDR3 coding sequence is TGTGCCAGCAGGAAAGACCAGGGGAGCAATCAGCCCCGGCATTTT.